The present TCR beta chain was sequenced within a study of memory CD4+ T cells and cytomegalovirus serostatus. Study findings and constraints: Suggested: most of the CMV-linked TCR signature lies in CD4+ memory cells. Each of approximately 70 CMV-associated TCRbeta sequences occurred in one to five individuals. Median bootstrapped AUC for CMV status was approximately 0.94 originally, roughly 0.92 US-trained.

The sort gate was single viable CD3+CD4+CD8-CD45RO+ cells for memory CD4+ T cells. The length of the CDR3 is 15 residues. V was cut by 3 bases and J by 0 bases, with 11 bases left in between. Per the germline V gene, CDR1 is LNHDA and CDR2 is SQIVND (reference sequence). Note on this clone: The antigen remains unidentified.

Per the original data handling: After removing out-of-frame reads, approximately 2 million distinct TCRbeta sequences remained. Data came from immunoSEQ multiplex PCR; TCRdb stores just in-frame clones and leaves some out. V and J calls and clone size come straight from that table; D and trimming were deduced from the DNA. The data contain 60,000 or so clones, 82% of them singletons. The sequence was obtained from an adult in good health and CMV-seronegative. Some clones in this sample may be carry-over from other donors' samples. The chain links TRBV19 to TRBJ1-1; tentatively, D is TRBD1 (5 bases). The sample was memory CD4+ T cells from blood. CDR3 sequence: CASSMGGTMNTEAFF. CDR3 DNA: TGTGCCAGTAGTATGGGGGGAACTATGAACACTGAAGCTTTCTTT.